This entry lists 11 T cell receptor beta chains sequenced from one sample in a study of blood T cell repertoires in COVID-19. The method was immunoSEQ multiplex PCR; TCRdb's version includes in-frame clones alone and lacks a portion of them. The sample contains about 330,000 clones, around nine tenths of which appear only once. Material: PBMCs or T cells enriched from blood (not recorded which). The receptors come from a man aged 25-45 years who had recovered from COVID-19.

This chain joins TRBV24-1 and TRBJ2-1; D not resolved. The ends were cut back, 2 bases at V and 4 bases at J, with 5 bases in the middle. The CDR3 is made up of 13 amino acids. CDR1 and CDR2 from the germline V gene are KGHDR and SFDVKD. CDR3 in amino acids: CATSDSVYNEQFF. As DNA, the CDR3 is TGTGCCACCAGTGATTCGGTATACAATGAGCAGTTCTTC.

The J gene is TRBJ1-3, the V gene TRBV19; D gene ambiguous. The ends were cut back, 5 bases at V and 4 bases at J, with 12 bases in the middle. Germline V gene data show CDR1 as LNHDA and CDR2 as SQIVND (reference sequence). This CDR3 is 14 amino acids long. The CDR3 DNA follows: TGTGCCAGTAGTCCATCGGTCCGGGGAAACACCATATATTTT. Protein: CASSPSVRGNTIYF.

The rearrangement joins TRBV18 to TRBJ2-5; a weak D match, TRBD1 (6 bases). V was pared by 5 bases and J by 1 base, with 8 bases between. Germline V CDR1 and CDR2: KGHSH, LQKENI. There are 13 residues in the CDR3. CDR3 residues: CASSGGLQETQYF. DNA for the CDR3: TGTGCCAGCTCAGGGGGCCTCCAAGAGACCCAGTACTTC.

The chain uses TRBV19 and TRBJ1-1, with 9 bases matching TRBD1. CDR3 length equals 16 residues. With 5 bases clipped from V and 0 bases from J, the junction kept 7 bases outside the gene matches. Germline loops: CDR1 LNHDA, CDR2 SQIVND (reference sequence). CDR3 DNA: TGTGCCAGTAGTTTCAGACGGGACAGGGTGAACACTGAAGCTTTCTTT. Amino acid sequence: CASSFRRDRVNTEAFF.

The chain is built from TRBV3-1 (or the pseudogene TRBV3-2) and TRBJ1-1; tentative D call: TRBD1 (5 bases). The CDR3 contains 17 residues. V shed 2 bases and J shed 5 bases, with 21 bases lying between them. Germline CDR1 reads LGHDT; CDR2 reads YNNKEL (reference sequence). The CDR3 DNA reads as TGTGCCAGCAGCCAACTTACGGGCAGGGACGGGGGAACTGAAGCTTTCTTT. This encodes CASSQLTGRDGGTEAFF.

The genes are TRBV5-4 and TRBJ2-3; 10 bases align to TRBD2. Looked up from germline, CDR1 is SGHNT and CDR2 is YYREEE (reference sequence). This CDR3 comprises 16 residues. V shed 0 bases, J shed 1 base, and the junction held 2 bases outside the gene matches. CDR3 sequence: CASSLGTSGGTDTQYF. DNA for the CDR3: TGTGCCAGCAGCTTGGGTACTAGCGGGGGCACAGATACGCAGTATTTT.

The rearrangement joins TRBV18 to TRBJ1-2; D is ambiguous. Germline CDR1 is KGHSH and CDR2 is LQKENI. V was cut by 0 bases and J by 4 bases, with 12 bases left in between. CDR3 size: 15 residues. CDR3 region: CASSPPSQASYGYTF. CDR3 nucleotide sequence: TGTGCCAGCTCACCACCGAGTCAGGCAAGCTATGGCTACACCTTC. Variable domain in full (rest from reference TRBV18 and TRBJ1-2): NAGVMQNPRHLVRRRGQEARLRCSPMKGHSHVYWYRQLPEEGLKFMVYLQKENIIDESGMPKERFSAEFPKEGPSILRIQQVVRGDSAAYFCASSPPSQASYGYTFGSGTRLTVV.

J is TRBJ2-5 and V is TRBV18, with a possible D match to TRBD2 (6 bases). Between the trimmed V and J ends, which lost 3 bases and 5 bases, there was a span of 16 bases. Per the germline V gene, CDR1 is KGHSH and CDR2 is LQKENI. This CDR3 region has 15 residues. In DNA, the CDR3 is TGTGCCAGCTCACCTCCGATGGGCAGCGGGGAGACCCAGTACTTC. This codes for CASSPPMGSGETQYF.

The rearrangement uses TRBV9 and TRBJ1-1; D ambiguous. V lost 2 bases to trimming and J lost 4 bases, with 12 bases between them. Per the germline V gene, CDR1 is SGDLS and CDR2 is YYNGEE. There are 14 residues in the CDR3. CDR3 coding DNA: TGTGCCAGCAGCGTCGGGGTTTCGGCCACTGAAGCTTTCTTT. Amino acid sequence: CASSVGVSATEAFF.

The chain carries TRBV27 and TRBJ2-7; tentatively, D is TRBD1 (6 bases). Per germline, CDR1 MNHEY and CDR2 SMNVEV (reference sequence). Trimming pared 2 bases from V and 2 bases from J, leaving 22 bases between. The CDR3 is 18 residues long. The CDR3 nucleotides are TGTGCCAGCAGTTTAGATCCGGGACACACATCTGAGGCCTACGAGCAGTACTTC. Its translation: CASSLDPGHTSEAYEQYF.

The V call is TRBV27, the J call TRBJ2-3, with D tentatively TRBD1 or TRBD2 (6 bases each). CDR1 and CDR2 (germline): MNHEY, SMNVEV (reference sequence). The CDR3 is 16 amino acids. The V gene lost 4 bases and the J gene lost 4 bases, with 18 bases spanning the gap. The DNA of the CDR3 is TGTGCCAGCAGTTCATCGGGGGCCCTTAGGGCAGATACGCAGTATTTT. It specifies CASSSSGALRADTQYF.